This T cell receptor beta chain was sequenced during a study of blood T cell repertoires in COVID-19. Study-wide background: There were acute and convalescent COVID-19 samples, and they came from the United States, Italy and Spain.

Looked up from germline, CDR1 is SNHLY and CDR2 is FYNNEI. CDR3 length equals 14 residues. V was trimmed by 6 bases and J by 4 bases, leaving 13 bases between them. Profiling relied on immunoSEQ multiplex PCR, and the TCRdb table lists in-frame clones only, not all of them. The profile shows 65,000 to 95,000 clones, around 80% of them singletons. This clonotype was obtained from a man aged 60 to 75 with COVID-19, enrolled during active disease. The chain carries TRBV2 and TRBJ2-1; D might be TRBD1 (7 bases). Sample: peripheral blood. In nucleotides, the CDR3 is TGTGCCAGCAGGGAGACAGGGACTTACAATGAGCAGTTCTTC. It encodes CASRETGTYNEQFF. The full variable domain, in which reference TRBV2 and TRBJ2-1 provide the parts outside the CDR3, is EPEVTQTPSHQVTQMGQEVILRCVPISNHLYFYWYRQILGQKVEFLVSFYNNEISEKSEIFDDQFSVERPDGSNFTLKIRSTKLEDSAMYFCASRETGTYNEQFFGPGTRLTVL.